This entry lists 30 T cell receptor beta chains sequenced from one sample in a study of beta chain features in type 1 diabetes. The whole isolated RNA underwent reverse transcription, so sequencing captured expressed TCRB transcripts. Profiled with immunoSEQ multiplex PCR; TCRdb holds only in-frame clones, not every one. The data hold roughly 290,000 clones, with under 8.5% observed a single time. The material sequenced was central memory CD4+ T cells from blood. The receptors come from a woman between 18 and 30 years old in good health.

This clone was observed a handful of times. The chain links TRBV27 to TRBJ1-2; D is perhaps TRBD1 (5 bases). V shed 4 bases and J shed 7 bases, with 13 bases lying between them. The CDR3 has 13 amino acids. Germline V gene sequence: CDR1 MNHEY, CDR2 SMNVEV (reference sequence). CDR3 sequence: CASSSAGIGGYTF. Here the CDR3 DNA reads TGTGCCAGCAGTTCGGCAGGGATTGGTGGCTACACCTTC.

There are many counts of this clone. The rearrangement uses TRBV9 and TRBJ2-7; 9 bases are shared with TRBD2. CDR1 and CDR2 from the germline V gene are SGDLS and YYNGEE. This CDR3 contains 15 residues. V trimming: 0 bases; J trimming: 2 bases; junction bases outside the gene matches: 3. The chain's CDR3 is CASSVDAGGAYEQYF. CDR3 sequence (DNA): TGTGCCAGCAGCGTAGATGCGGGAGGGGCCTACGAGCAGTACTTC.

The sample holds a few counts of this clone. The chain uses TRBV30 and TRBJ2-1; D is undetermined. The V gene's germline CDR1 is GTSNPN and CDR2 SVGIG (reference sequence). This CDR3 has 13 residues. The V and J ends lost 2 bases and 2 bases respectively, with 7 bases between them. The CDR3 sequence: CAWSTSAYNEQFF. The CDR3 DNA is TGTGCCTGGAGTACCAGCGCCTACAATGAGCAGTTCTTC.

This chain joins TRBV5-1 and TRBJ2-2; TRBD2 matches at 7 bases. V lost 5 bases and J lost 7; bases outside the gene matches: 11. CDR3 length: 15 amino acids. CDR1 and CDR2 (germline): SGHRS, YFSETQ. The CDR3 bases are TGCGCCAGCAGACCCGGGACTACCGCCGTCGGGGAGCTGTTTTTT. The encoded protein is CASRPGTTAVGELFF.

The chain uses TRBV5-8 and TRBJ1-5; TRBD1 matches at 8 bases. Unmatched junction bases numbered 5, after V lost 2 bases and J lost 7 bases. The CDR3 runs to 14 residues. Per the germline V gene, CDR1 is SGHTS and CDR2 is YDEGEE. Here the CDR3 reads CASSLLGQGQPQHF. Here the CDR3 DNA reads TGTGCCAGCAGCTTACTTGGACAGGGACAGCCCCAGCATTTT.

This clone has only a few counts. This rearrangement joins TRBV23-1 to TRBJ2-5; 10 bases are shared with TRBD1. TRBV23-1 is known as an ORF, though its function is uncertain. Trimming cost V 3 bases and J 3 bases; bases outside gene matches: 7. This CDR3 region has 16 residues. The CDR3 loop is CASSQGQGPGEETQYF. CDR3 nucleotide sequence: TGCGCCAGCAGTCAGGGACAGGGGCCCGGTGAAGAGACCCAGTACTTC.

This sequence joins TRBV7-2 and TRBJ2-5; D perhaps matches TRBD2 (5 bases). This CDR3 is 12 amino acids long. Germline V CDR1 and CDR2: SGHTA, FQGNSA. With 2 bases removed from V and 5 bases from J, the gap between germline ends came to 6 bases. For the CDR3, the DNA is TGTGCCAGCAGCTTAACTAGTGAGACCCAGTACTTC. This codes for CASSLTSETQYF.

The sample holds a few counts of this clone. The CDR3 DNA reads TGTGCCACCAGCAGACTTATCACAGATACGCAGTATTTT. It yields the protein CATSRLITDTQYF. The chain uses TRBV15 and TRBJ2-3; no firm D call. Trimming pared 2 bases from V and 2 bases from J, leaving 5 bases between. From germline, CDR1 is LNHNV and CDR2 YYDKDF (reference sequence). The CDR3 extends over 13 amino acids.

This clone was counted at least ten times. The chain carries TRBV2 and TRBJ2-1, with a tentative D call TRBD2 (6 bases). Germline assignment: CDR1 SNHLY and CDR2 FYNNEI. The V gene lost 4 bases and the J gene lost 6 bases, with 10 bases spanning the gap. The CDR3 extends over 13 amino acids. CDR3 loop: CASSVNGGNEQFF. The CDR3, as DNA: TGTGCCAGCAGTGTGAACGGGGGCAATGAGCAGTTCTTC.

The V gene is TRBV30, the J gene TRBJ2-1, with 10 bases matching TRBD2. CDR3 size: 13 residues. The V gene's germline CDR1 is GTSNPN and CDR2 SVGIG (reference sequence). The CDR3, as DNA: TGTGCACAACAACGAGCGGGAGGGCTCCCCGGGTTCTTC. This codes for CAQQRAGGLPGFF.

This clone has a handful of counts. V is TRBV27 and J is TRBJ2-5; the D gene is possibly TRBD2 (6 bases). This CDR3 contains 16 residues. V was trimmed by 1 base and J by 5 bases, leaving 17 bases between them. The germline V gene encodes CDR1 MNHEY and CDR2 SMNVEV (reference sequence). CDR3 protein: CASSLLFLGGGETQYF. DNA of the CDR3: TGTGCCAGCAGTTTATTGTTCCTGGGAGGAGGGGAGACCCAGTACTTC.

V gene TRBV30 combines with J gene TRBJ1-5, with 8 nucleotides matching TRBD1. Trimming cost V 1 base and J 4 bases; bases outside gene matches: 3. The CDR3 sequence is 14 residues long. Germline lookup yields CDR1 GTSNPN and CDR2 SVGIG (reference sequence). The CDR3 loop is CAWSAWTGNQPQHF. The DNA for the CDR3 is TGTGCCTGGAGTGCTTGGACAGGGAATCAGCCCCAGCATTTT. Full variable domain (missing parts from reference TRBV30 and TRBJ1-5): SQTIHQWPATLVQPVGSPLSLECTVEGTSNPNLYWYRQAAGRGLQLLFYSVGIGQISSEVPQNLSASRPQDRQFILSSKKLLLSDSGFYLCAWSAWTGNQPQHFGDGTRLSIL.

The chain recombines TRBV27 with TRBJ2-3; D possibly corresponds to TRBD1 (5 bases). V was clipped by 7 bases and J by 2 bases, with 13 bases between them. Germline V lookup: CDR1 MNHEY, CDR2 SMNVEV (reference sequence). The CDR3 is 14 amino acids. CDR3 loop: CASTHQGNTDTQYF. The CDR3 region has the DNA TGTGCCAGCACCCACCAGGGAAACACAGATACGCAGTATTTT.

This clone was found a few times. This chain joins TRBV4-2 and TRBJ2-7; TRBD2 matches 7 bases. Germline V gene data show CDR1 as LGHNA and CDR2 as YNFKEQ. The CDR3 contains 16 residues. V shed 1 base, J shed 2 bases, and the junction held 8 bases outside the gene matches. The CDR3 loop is CASSQVGGPGAYEQYF. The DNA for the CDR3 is TGTGCCAGCAGCCAAGTGGGAGGGCCGGGAGCCTACGAGCAGTACTTC.

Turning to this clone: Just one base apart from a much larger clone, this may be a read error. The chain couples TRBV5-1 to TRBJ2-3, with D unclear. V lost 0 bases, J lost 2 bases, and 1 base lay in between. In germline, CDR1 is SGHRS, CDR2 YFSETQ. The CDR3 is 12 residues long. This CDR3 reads CASSLATDTQYF. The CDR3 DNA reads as TGCGCCAGCAGCTTGGCCACAGATACGCAGTATTTT.

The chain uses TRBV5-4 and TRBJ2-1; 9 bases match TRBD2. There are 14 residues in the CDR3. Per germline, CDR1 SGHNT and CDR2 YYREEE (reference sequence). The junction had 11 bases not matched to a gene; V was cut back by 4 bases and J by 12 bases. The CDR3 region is CASSPGTSQSAQFF. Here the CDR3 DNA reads TGTGCCAGCAGCCCCGGGACTAGCCAAAGTGCGCAGTTCTTC.

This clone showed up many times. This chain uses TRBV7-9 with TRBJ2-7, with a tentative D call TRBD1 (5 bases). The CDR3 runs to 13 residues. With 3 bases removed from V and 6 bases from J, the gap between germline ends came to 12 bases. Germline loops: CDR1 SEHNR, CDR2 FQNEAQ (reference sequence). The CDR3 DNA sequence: TGTGCCAGCAGCTTGACAGTTTCCAGCGAGCAGTACGTC. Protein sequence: CASSLTVSSEQYV.

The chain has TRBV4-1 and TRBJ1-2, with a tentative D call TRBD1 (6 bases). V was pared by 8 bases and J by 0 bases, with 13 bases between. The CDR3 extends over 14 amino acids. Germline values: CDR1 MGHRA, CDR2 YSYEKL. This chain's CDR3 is CASRDTKTNYGYTF. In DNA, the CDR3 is TGCGCCAGCCGGGACACAAAGACTAACTATGGCTACACCTTC.

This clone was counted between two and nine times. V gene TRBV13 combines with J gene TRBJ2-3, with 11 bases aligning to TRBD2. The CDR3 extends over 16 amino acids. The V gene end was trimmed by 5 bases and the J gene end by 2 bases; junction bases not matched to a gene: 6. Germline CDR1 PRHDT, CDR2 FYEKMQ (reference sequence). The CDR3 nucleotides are TGTGCCAGCAGCGAGAGACTAGCGGGGACCACAGATACGCAGTATTTT. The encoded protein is CASSERLAGTTDTQYF.

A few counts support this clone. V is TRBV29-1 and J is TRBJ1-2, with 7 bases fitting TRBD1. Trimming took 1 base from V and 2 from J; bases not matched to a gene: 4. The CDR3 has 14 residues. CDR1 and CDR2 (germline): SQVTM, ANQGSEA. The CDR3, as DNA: TGCAGCGTTGAAGCGGCCAGGGGGAACTATGGCTACACCTTC. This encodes CSVEAARGNYGYTF.

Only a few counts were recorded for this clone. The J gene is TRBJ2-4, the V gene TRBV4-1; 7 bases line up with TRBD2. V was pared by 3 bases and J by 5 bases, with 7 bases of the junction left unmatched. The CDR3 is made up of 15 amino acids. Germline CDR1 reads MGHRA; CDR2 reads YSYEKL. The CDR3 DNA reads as TGCGCCAGCAGCCAGGCCGGGACTAACGAAAACATTCAGTACTTC. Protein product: CASSQAGTNENIQYF.

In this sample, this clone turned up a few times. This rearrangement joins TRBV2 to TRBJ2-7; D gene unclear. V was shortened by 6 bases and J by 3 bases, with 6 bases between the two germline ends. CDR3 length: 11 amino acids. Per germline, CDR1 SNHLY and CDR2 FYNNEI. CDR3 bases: TGTGCCAGCAGGGTCCGCTACGAGCAGTACTTC. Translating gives CASRVRYEQYF.

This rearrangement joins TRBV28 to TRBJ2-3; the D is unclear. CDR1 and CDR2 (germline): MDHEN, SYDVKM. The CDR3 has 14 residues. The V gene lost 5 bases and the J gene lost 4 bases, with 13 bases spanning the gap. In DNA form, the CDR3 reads TGTGCCAGCAGTCCCGTCGGTCTGGCAGATACGCAGTATTTT. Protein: CASSPVGLADTQYF.

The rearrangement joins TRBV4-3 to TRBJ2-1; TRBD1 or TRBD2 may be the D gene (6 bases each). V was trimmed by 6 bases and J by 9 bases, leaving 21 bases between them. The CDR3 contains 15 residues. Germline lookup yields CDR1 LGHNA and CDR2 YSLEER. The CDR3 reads CASSLRGAGVFEQFF. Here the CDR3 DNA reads TGCGCCAGCAGTCTGAGGGGGGCCGGGGTTTTTGAGCAGTTCTTC.

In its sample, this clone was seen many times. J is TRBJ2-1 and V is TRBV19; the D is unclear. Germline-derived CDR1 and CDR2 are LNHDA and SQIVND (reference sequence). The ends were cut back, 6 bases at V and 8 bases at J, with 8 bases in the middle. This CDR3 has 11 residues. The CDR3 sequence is CASREGYEQFF. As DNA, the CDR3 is TGTGCCAGTAGGGAAGGGTATGAGCAGTTCTTC. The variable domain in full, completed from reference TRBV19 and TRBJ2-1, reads DGGITQSPKYLFRKEGQNVTLSCEQNLNHDAMYWYRQDPGQGLRLIYYSQIVNDFQKGDIAEGYSVSREKKESFPLTVTSAQKNPTAFYLCASREGYEQFFGPGTRLTVL.

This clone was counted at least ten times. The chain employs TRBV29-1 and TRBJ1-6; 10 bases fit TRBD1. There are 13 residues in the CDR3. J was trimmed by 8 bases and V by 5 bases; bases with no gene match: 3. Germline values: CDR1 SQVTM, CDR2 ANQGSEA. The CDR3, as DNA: TGCAGCGTTTCAGGGACAGGGGATTCACCCCTCCACTTT. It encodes CSVSGTGDSPLHF.

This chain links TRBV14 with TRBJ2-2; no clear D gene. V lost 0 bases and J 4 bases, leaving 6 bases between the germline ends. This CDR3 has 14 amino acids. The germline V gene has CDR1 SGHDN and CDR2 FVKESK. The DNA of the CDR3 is TGTGCCAGCAGCCAAGACATAGCCACCGGGGAGCTGTTTTTT. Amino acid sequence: CASSQDIATGELFF.

This CDR3 reads CAISDVATSGEQFF. Written as DNA, the CDR3 is TGTGCCATCAGTGACGTGGCCACCTCTGGGGAGCAGTTCTTC. The chain has TRBV10-3 and TRBJ2-1; unclear D gene. V gave up 3 bases and J gave up 10 bases, with 16 bases separating them. The germline CDR1 and CDR2 sequences are ENHRY and SYGVKD. The CDR3 has 14 residues.

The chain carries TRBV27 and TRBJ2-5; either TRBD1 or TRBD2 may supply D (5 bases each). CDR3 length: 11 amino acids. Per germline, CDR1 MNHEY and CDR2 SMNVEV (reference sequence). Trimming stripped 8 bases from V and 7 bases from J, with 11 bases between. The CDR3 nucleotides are TGTGCCAGCGGGACCTGGGGGACCCAGTACTTC. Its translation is CASGTWGTQYF.

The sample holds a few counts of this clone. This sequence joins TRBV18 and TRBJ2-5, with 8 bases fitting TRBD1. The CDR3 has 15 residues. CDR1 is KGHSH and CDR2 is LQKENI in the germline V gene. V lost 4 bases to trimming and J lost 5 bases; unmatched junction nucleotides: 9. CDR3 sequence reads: CASSHGQGSLETQYF. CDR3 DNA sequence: TGTGCCAGCTCACATGGACAGGGTAGTCTTGAGACCCAGTACTTC. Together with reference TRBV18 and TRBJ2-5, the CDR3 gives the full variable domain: NAGVMQNPRHLVRRRGQEARLRCSPMKGHSHVYWYRQLPEEGLKFMVYLQKENIIDESGMPKERFSAEFPKEGPSILRIQQVVRGDSAAYFCASSHGQGSLETQYFGPGTRLLVL.